This TCR beta chain was sequenced in a study of a mutant IDH1 vaccine in newly diagnosed glioma. Study details: Following radiotherapy alone, or alongside temozolomide cycles, vaccination was started after an interval of 4-6 weeks.

V was cut by 0 bases and J by 8 bases, with 11 bases left in between. The CDR3 sequence is 13 residues long. Germline CDR1 SGDLS, CDR2 YYNGEE. Documented time point: week 23, last vaccination. Topical imiquimod accompanied each vaccine dose, which consisted of 300 ug of mutant IDH1 20-mer peptide. A remark on this clone: No antigen is known for it.

The table came from immunoSEQ multiplex PCR; TCRdb's copy has only in-frame clones and leaves some out. The sample records roughly 60,000 clones, more than 75% being singletons. The sequences come from PBMCs, collected from a glioma patient whose treatment included an IDH1 peptide vaccine. The chain combines TRBV9 with TRBJ1-2, with TRBD1 as a possible D gene (5 bases). This clonotype was sampled from a man aged 25 to 40 with glioma. The CDR3 DNA reads as TGTGCCAGCAGCGTAGGGCAGGGTTACGGCTACACCTTC. Translated, it gives CASSVGQGYGYTF. Drawing the rest from reference TRBV9 and TRBJ1-2, the complete variable domain is DSGVTQTPKHLITATGQRVTLRCSPRSGDLSVYWYQQSLDQGLQFLIQYYNGEERAKGNILERFSAQQFPDLHSELNLSSLELGDSALYFCASSVGQGYGYTFGSGTRLTVV.